The 23 T cell receptor beta chains below come from one sample, sequenced in a study of T-cell reconstitution after alpha-beta-depleted transplantation in children. Unique molecular identifiers were used to barcode this TCRbeta library. TCRdb passed the PCR reads through MiXCR, listing each CDR3 protein once. The table shows a few hundred thousand distinct CDR3 sequences, with 9% to 12% occurring only once. The sequencing used PBMCs from the stem cell graft donor, collected from the stem cell graft. Every receptor here comes from a human donor who donated a stem cell graft to a child with acute lymphoblastic leukemia.

This chain links TRBV2 with TRBJ2-6; unclear D gene. CDR1 and CDR2 from the germline V gene are SNHLY and FYNNEI. The CDR3 totals 15 residues. V was trimmed by 3 bases and J by 4 bases, leaving 10 bases between them. The CDR3 sequence is CASSDLGSGANVLTF. CDR3 in DNA: TGTGCCAGCAGTGACTTGGGTTCCGGGGCCAACGTCCTGACTTTC.

This clonotype was seen at least ten times. The rearrangement joins TRBV20-1 to TRBJ2-1; TRBD1 might be the D (6 bases). This CDR3 region has 14 residues. Germline CDR1 is DFQATT and CDR2 is SNEGSKA (reference sequence). The V gene lost 5 bases and the J gene lost 6 bases, with 17 bases spanning the gap. The CDR3 is CSAGPTGIFNEQFF. DNA of the CDR3: TGCAGTGCTGGCCCCACAGGGATCTTCAATGAGCAGTTCTTC.

This clonotype was observed a few times. The chain recombines TRBV5-5 with TRBJ1-5, with D hard to call. The CDR3 totals 13 residues. The germline V gene encodes CDR1 SGHKS and CDR2 YYEKEE (reference sequence). The germline V and J ends were trimmed by 1 base and 6 bases, with 8 bases remaining between them. The CDR3 region is CASSLYEGQPQHF. The CDR3 DNA is TGTGCCAGCAGCTTGTATGAGGGTCAGCCCCAGCATTTT.

In regard to this clonotype: A much larger clone differs from this one at a single base, so this may be a read error. This CDR3 reads CCARAVGQGDVNEQYF. For the CDR3, the DNA is TGCTGTGCTAGAGCCGTCGGACAGGGGGATGTGAACGAGCAGTACTTC. This chain connects TRBV20-1 to TRBJ2-7, with TRBD1 matching over 10 bases. Germline loops: CDR1 DFQATT, CDR2 SNEGSKA (reference sequence). The CDR3 length is 16 residues.

V usage is TRBV15 and J usage is TRBJ2-7; 8 bases fit TRBD2. Trimming took 3 bases from V and 4 from J; bases not matched to a gene: 5. CDR3 size: 14 residues. CDR1 and CDR2 (germline): LNHNV, YYDKDF (reference sequence). CDR3 residues: CATSSATGGYEQYF. As DNA, the CDR3 is TGTGCCACCAGCAGTGCCACGGGAGGGTACGAGCAGTACTTC. Variable domain in full (rest from reference TRBV15 and TRBJ2-7): DAMVIQNPRYQVTQFGKPVTLSCSQTLNHNVMYWYQQKSSQAPKLLFHYYDKDFNNEADTPDNFQSRRPNTSFCFLDIRSPGLGDTAMYLCATSSATGGYEQYFGPGTRLTVT.

J is TRBJ2-2 and V is TRBV12-3 or TRBV12-4; D gene unclear. CDR3 length equals 15 residues. V shed 3 bases and J shed 4 bases, with 12 bases lying between them. Written as DNA, the CDR3 is TGTGCCAGCAGTTTCCGCACTCGAGGCACCGGGGAGCTGTTTTTT. It codes for CASSFRTRGTGELFF.

This clonotype was detected only a few times. This chain uses TRBV20-1 with TRBJ2-7; D might be TRBD1 (6 bases). Per the germline V gene, CDR1 is DFQATT and CDR2 is SNEGSKA (reference sequence). Trimming cost V 0 bases and J 3 bases, with 9 bases left between them. The CDR3 spans 13 residues. CDR3 coding DNA: TGCAGTGCTAGAGAACAGGGAGTCTACGAGCAGTACTTC. As protein: CSAREQGVYEQYF.

This chain links TRBV28 with TRBJ2-1; no reliable D call. The CDR3 runs 15 residues. V was cut by 2 bases and J by 8 bases, with 16 bases left in between. The germline gives CDR1 MDHEN, CDR2 SYDVKM. DNA of the CDR3: TGTGCCAGCAGTTTAAGAATCCAGAGTATGGATGAGCAGTTCTTC. Amino acids: CASSLRIQSMDEQFF.

This clonotype was detected a few times. This chain uses TRBV12-3 or TRBV12-4 with TRBJ2-2; TRBD2 agrees at 7 bases. The CDR3 is 14 amino acids. V shed 6 bases, J shed 6 bases, and the junction held 7 bases outside the gene matches. For the CDR3, the DNA is TGTGCCAGCAGGCCCAGTGGGAGGGCCGGGGAGCTGTTTTTT. Amino acid sequence: CASRPSGRAGELFF.

J is TRBJ2-2 and V is TRBV20-1; D is unresolved. This CDR3 spans 13 amino acids. V was cut by 4 bases and J by 0 bases, with 6 bases left in between. Germline V gene sequence: CDR1 DFQATT, CDR2 SNEGSKA (reference sequence). The CDR3 region has the DNA TGCAGTGCTACCAGTCCGAACACCGGGGAGCTGTTTTTT. Its protein product is CSATSPNTGELFF.

This chain links TRBV6-1 with TRBJ2-7; 8 nucleotides match TRBD2. J was trimmed by 3 bases and V by 7 bases; bases with no gene match: 8. Germline V lookup: CDR1 MNHNS, CDR2 SASEGT. The CDR3 has 14 residues. CDR3 in amino acids: CASNRGGLDYEQYF. CDR3 DNA: TGTGCCAGCAATCGGGGGGGGCTTGACTACGAGCAGTACTTC.

The table lists this clonotype with a count of one. The rearrangement joins TRBV19 to TRBJ2-1, with 9 bases fitting TRBD2. The J segment lost 0 bases and the V segment lost 4 bases, leaving 7 bases of the junction unmatched. Germline V lookup: CDR1 LNHDA, CDR2 SQIVND (reference sequence). There are 17 residues in the CDR3. Written as DNA, the CDR3 is TGTGCCAGTAGTAAAGGGCTAGCGGGGTTCTCCTACAATGAGCAGTTCTTC. It yields the protein CASSKGLAGFSYNEQFF.

This clonotype was recorded a few times. V usage is TRBV4-2 and J usage is TRBJ2-7, with D possibly being TRBD2 (5 bases). CDR3 length: 14 amino acids. Trimming pared 2 bases from V and 2 bases from J, leaving 10 bases between. The germline V gene encodes CDR1 LGHNA and CDR2 YNFKEQ. The CDR3: CASSQTWGAYEQYF. CDR3 in DNA: TGTGCCAGCAGCCAAACTTGGGGAGCCTACGAGCAGTACTTC.

The chain carries TRBV20-1 and TRBJ2-7; 11 positions agree with TRBD1. This CDR3 contains 13 residues. CDR1 and CDR2 from the germline V gene are DFQATT and SNEGSKA (reference sequence). Trimming removed 3 bases from V and 6 bases from J; junction bases left unmatched: 4. The CDR3 reads CSASWTGGGEQYF. CDR3 DNA: TGCAGTGCTAGTTGGACAGGGGGCGGCGAGCAGTACTTC.

The chain is built from TRBV5-1 and TRBJ2-2; maybe TRBD1 (6 bases). Germline V gene sequence: CDR1 SGHRS, CDR2 YFSETQ. The CDR3 is made up of 14 amino acids. Trimming removed 6 bases at V and 0 bases at J, with 9 bases between. CDR3 sequence: CASTKGANTGELFF. The CDR3, as DNA: TGCGCCAGCACTAAGGGGGCGAACACCGGGGAGCTGTTTTTT. The full variable domain, its missing parts supplied by reference TRBV5-1 and TRBJ2-2, is KAGVTQTPRYLIKTRGQQVTLSCSPISGHRSVSWYQQTPGQGLQFLFEYFSETQRNKGNFPGRFSGRQFSNSRSEMNVSTLELGDSALYLCASTKGANTGELFFGEGSRLTVL.

About this clonotype itself: One end of the junction fails to match germline, which may point to a read error. The chain is built from TRBV14 and TRBJ2-1; D gene unclear. This CDR3 has 17 amino acids. The germline V gene encodes CDR1 SGHDN and CDR2 FVKESK. CDR3 nucleotide sequence: TGTGCCAGCACCCAAGATGGAGCGCCCTACTCCTACAATGAGCAGTTCTTC. This gives the protein CASTQDGAPYSYNEQFF.

The chain employs TRBV5-1 and TRBJ1-1; the D gene is possibly TRBD1 (5 bases). Germline lookup yields CDR1 SGHRS and CDR2 YFSETQ. This CDR3 comprises 12 residues. Between the trimmed V and J ends, which lost 4 bases and 6 bases, there was a span of 10 bases. CDR3 protein: CASSTEGPEAFF. The CDR3 DNA sequence: TGCGCCAGCAGCACGGAGGGACCTGAAGCTTTCTTT. Together with reference TRBV5-1 and TRBJ1-1, the CDR3 gives the full variable domain: KAGVTQTPRYLIKTRGQQVTLSCSPISGHRSVSWYQQTPGQGLQFLFEYFSETQRNKGNFPGRFSGRQFSNSRSEMNVSTLELGDSALYLCASSTEGPEAFFGQGTRLTVV.

This clonotype was seen only a few times. CDR3 nucleotide sequence: TGCAGCGTTGATGGTCTAGCGGGAGGACACACAGATACGCAGTATTTT. Translation gives CSVDGLAGGHTDTQYF. The chain uses TRBV29-1 and TRBJ2-3, with TRBD2 identical over 11 bases. Germline V gene sequence: CDR1 SQVTM, CDR2 ANQGSEA. The CDR3 length is 16 residues. V lost 3 bases, J lost 2 bases, and 7 bases stayed unmatched.

The table lists this clonotype with a few counts. This chain joins TRBV5-1 and TRBJ2-1; weak D call: TRBD2 (6 bases). The CDR3 length is 14 residues. V lost 0 bases and J lost 8, with 12 bases in between. The germline gives CDR1 SGHRS, CDR2 YFSETQ. The CDR3 bases are TGCGCCAGCAGCTTGGGACTAGAGAGGTATGAGCAGTTCTTC. Translated: CASSLGLERYEQFF. Full variable domain (outside the CDR3, taken from reference TRBV5-1 and TRBJ2-1): KAGVTQTPRYLIKTRGQQVTLSCSPISGHRSVSWYQQTPGQGLQFLFEYFSETQRNKGNFPGRFSGRQFSNSRSEMNVSTLELGDSALYLCASSLGLERYEQFFGPGTRLTVL.

The rearrangement uses TRBV4-3 and TRBJ2-6; TRBD2 matches 7 bases. This CDR3 region has 19 residues. Looked up from germline, CDR1 is LGHNA and CDR2 is YSLEER. V lost 4 bases to trimming and J lost 0 bases; unmatched junction nucleotides: 12. The DNA of the CDR3 is TGCGCCAGCAGCCGCTTTGTTGGGGGGAGGGGCTCTGGGGCCAACGTCCTGACTTTC. Translated: CASSRFVGGRGSGANVLTF.

The chain has TRBV19 and TRBJ2-7; a possible D gene is TRBD2 (6 bases). Germline V gene data show CDR1 as LNHDA and CDR2 as SQIVND (reference sequence). V lost 3 bases and J lost 2, with 11 bases in between. The CDR3 length is 14 residues. DNA for the CDR3: TGTGCCAGTAGTATCCGGAGGGGCCCCTACGAGCAGTACTTC. Residues: CASSIRRGPYEQYF.

The genes are TRBV18 and TRBJ2-7; D is ambiguous. The V gene's germline CDR1 is KGHSH and CDR2 LQKENI. The CDR3 is 14 residues long. Trimming took 5 bases from V and 0 from J, leaving 11 bases between them. CDR3 sequence reads: CASSSTGPSYEQYF. In nucleotides, the CDR3 is TGTGCCAGCTCATCTACCGGGCCCTCCTACGAGCAGTACTTC.

The chain combines TRBV4-1 with TRBJ2-1, with D hard to call. This CDR3 spans 13 amino acids. Between the trimmed V and J ends, which lost 4 bases and 6 bases, there was a span of 10 bases. Germline CDR1 and CDR2: MGHRA and YSYEKL. The CDR3, as DNA: TGCGCCAGCAGCCGCCCGCGAAGCAATGAGCAGTTCTTC. Protein sequence: CASSRPRSNEQFF.